This T cell receptor (beta chain) originates from a study of response to subunit inactivated influenza vaccine. Study observations and caveats: Few additional T cells are recruited per seasonal influenza vaccination, authors suggested.

CDR1 is MDHEN and CDR2 is SYDVKM in the germline V gene. CDR3 length: 12 residues. V shed 1 base and J shed 8 bases, with 7 bases lying between them. MiXCR was run by TCRdb on the RT-PCR reads, yielding one entry per CDR3 protein. The sample has about 830,000 distinct CDR3 sequences; around 20% are singletons. In regard to this clonotype: What it binds is not known.

This receptor was identified in a man aged 45 to 65 who received an inactivated influenza vaccine. The rearrangement links TRBV28 to TRBJ2-3; no clear D gene. This sample comprised PBMCs from blood, obtained 4 to 6 days after vaccination. CDR3 nucleotides: TGTGCCAGCAGTTTATCGTACGGTACGCAGTATTTT. Protein: CASSLSYGTQYF.